This T cell receptor beta chain originates from a study of tumor-infiltrating lymphocytes in primary liver carcinoma. Points on this clonotype: Germline and junction disagree at one end, which may indicate a read error.

Starting from around 510 ng of total RNA, TCR beta cDNA was produced with a primer in the constant region. Employing slightly modified ARM-PCR, three nested multiplex PCR rounds were run, and these gave rise to the TCR beta libraries. TRBV1-TRBV30 forward primers and a C-beta reverse primer were used in the first two PCR rounds, which each ran for nine to ten cycles. TCRdb itself ran the multiplex PCR reads through MiXCR, one entry per CDR3 protein. Altogether approximately 30,000 distinct CDR3 sequences are present, around 78% being singletons, with the ten largest covering roughly a third. The tissue used was unsorted bulk material of about 19-33 mg. RNA and DNA were co-extracted from it with the AllPrep DNA/RNA mini kit. This CDR3 is 13 amino acids long. CDR1 and CDR2 (germline): SGHAT, FQNNGV.

Material: liver tumor tissue from sampling region 5. Subset given: tumor region T5, tumor centre. The chain is built from TRBV11-2 and TRBJ2-2, with unresolved D. The receptor was derived from a man aged 40-49 years with primary liver carcinoma and hepatitis B virus infection. CDR3 region: CASSLSNTGELFF. The CDR3 DNA reads as TGTGCCAGCAGCTTGTCGAACACCGGTGAGCTGTTTTTT.